These T cell receptor beta chains were read from a single sample in a study of blood T cell repertoires in COVID-19. Method: immunoSEQ multiplex PCR; TCRdb's copy keeps in-frame clones and lacks some. This sample carries about 170,000 clones, around four fifths of them seen once, and the ten largest clones take about 19%. The sequenced sample consisted of peripheral blood. All receptors come from a woman in her 70s who had recovered from COVID-19. Both conserved end residues are part of each CDR3. Each record gives: D gene, V gene, J gene, clone size, CDR3 protein, CDR3 DNA. The D gene is left open where the match is weak. Some rows have no size entry. The others give once, few or many, or a class for an expanded clone.

.,TRBV25-1,TRBJ1-1,.,CASSGSGRYTEAFF,TGTGCCAGCAGTGGCTCAGGGAGGTACACTGAAGCTTTCTTT
.,TRBV10-3,TRBJ2-7,.,CATTPAGRYEQYF,TGTGCCACCACCCCGGCGGGGCGCTACGAGCAGTACTTC
.,TRBV27,TRBJ1-5,.,CASPSGGGNQPQHF,TGTGCCAGCCCCTCTGGGGGGGGGAATCAGCCCCAGCATTTT
.,TRBV11-3,TRBJ1-1,.,CASSFGGRQNTEAFF,TGTGCCAGCAGCTTCGGGGGACGGCAGAACACTGAAGCTTTCTTT
.,TRBV11-2,TRBJ2-7,.,CASSWWTNSYEQYF,TGTGCCAGCAGCTGGTGGACAAACTCCTACGAGCAGTACTTC
.,TRBV30,TRBJ1-4,.,CAWGEGVGEKLFF,TGTGCCTGGGGCGAGGGGGTCGGTGAAAAACTGTTTTTT
.,TRBV25-1,TRBJ2-7,few,CASRESSYEQYF,TGTGCCAGCAGAGAGAGCTCCTACGAGCAGTACTTC
TRBD2,TRBV27,TRBJ2-1,.,CASTWGTSGGNEQFF,TGTGCCAGCACCTGGGGGACTAGCGGGGGGAATGAGCAGTTCTTC
.,TRBV29-1,TRBJ2-1,.,CSVEAETMPYNEQFF,TGCAGCGTTGAGGCGGAGACTATGCCCTACAATGAGCAGTTCTTC
TRBD2,TRBV3-1/TRBV3-2,TRBJ2-3,.,CASSPSGGAVNTQYF,TGTGCCAGCAGTCCCTCCGGGGGGGCGGTGAATACGCAGTATTTT
.,TRBV18,TRBJ2-7,.,CASSPPLGGAGEQYF,TGTGCCAGCTCACCCCCGTTGGGGGGGGCGGGGGAGCAGTACTTC
TRBD1,TRBV18,TRBJ2-7,.,CASSPRQGLGEQYF,TGTGCCAGCTCACCACGACAGGGGTTGGGTGAGCAGTACTTC
TRBD2,TRBV7-2,TRBJ2-3,.,CASTGLAAPGAQYF,TGTGCCAGCACGGGACTAGCGGCCCCGGGGGCGCAGTATTTT
.,TRBV3-1/TRBV3-2,TRBJ1-2,.,CASSQDTGNTLWGYTF,TGTGCCAGCAGCCAGGACACCGGCAACACACTATGGGGCTACACCTTC
TRBD1,TRBV3-1/TRBV3-2,TRBJ2-1,once,CASSQDFPGRGTYNEQFF,TGTGCCAGCAGCCAAGACTTCCCGGGCAGGGGGACCTACAATGAGCAGTTCTTC
.,TRBV11-3,TRBJ2-7,.,CASSPWERPYEQYF,TGTGCCAGCAGCCCCTGGGAGAGACCATACGAGCAGTACTTC
TRBD1,TRBV11-3,TRBJ2-2,.,CASSPPETGDTGELFF,TGTGCCAGCAGCCCCCCAGAGACAGGGGACACCGGGGAGCTGTTTTTT
TRBD1,TRBV7-8,TRBJ2-5,.,CASSSPRDSPQETQYF,TGTGCCAGCAGCTCCCCGAGGGACAGCCCTCAAGAGACCCAGTACTTC
TRBD2,TRBV5-1,TRBJ2-2,.,CASSPTASGNTGELFF,TGCGCCAGCAGCCCCACGGCTAGCGGGAACACCGGGGAGCTGTTTTTT
.,TRBV28,TRBJ1-2,.,CASSSGGRGEVGYTF,TGTGCCAGCAGCTCCGGGGGTCGGGGGGAGGTTGGCTACACCTTC
.,TRBV9,TRBJ2-3,.,CASSVMWGLTDTQYF,TGTGCCAGCAGCGTCATGTGGGGCCTCACAGATACGCAGTATTTT
.,TRBV9,TRBJ2-7,.,CASSVGVADRYEQYF,TGTGCCAGCAGCGTAGGGGTAGCGGATAGGTACGAGCAGTACTTC
TRBD1,TRBV18,TRBJ1-1,.,CASSPTGAGTEAFF,TGTGCCAGCTCACCGACAGGGGCGGGAACTGAAGCTTTCTTT
TRBD2,TRBV2,TRBJ2-5,.,CASIKLADHQYF,TGTGCCAGCATTAAACTAGCGGACCACCAGTACTTC
.,TRBV15,TRBJ1-5,.,CATSSLQGSQPQHF,TGTGCCACCAGCAGCCTACAGGGAAGTCAGCCCCAGCATTTT
.,TRBV18,TRBJ1-1,.,CASPGGGNTEAFF,TGTGCCAGCCCCGGCGGCGGGAACACTGAAGCTTTCTTT
.,TRBV12-5,TRBJ1-2,.,CASGQANYGYTF,TGTGCTAGCGGACAAGCTAACTATGGCTACACCTTC
TRBD2,TRBV5-4,TRBJ2-3,.,CAVPGTSGGRGTDTQYF,TGTGCCGTCCCCGGGACTAGCGGGGGGAGGGGCACAGATACGCAGTATTTT
TRBD1,TRBV10-3,TRBJ2-2,.,CAISESRQGAGELFF,TGTGCCATCAGTGAGTCGCGGCAGGGGGCGGGGGAGCTGTTTTTT
.,TRBV18,TRBJ1-1,.,CASSRDAVNTEAFF,TGTGCCAGCTCGCGCGATGCGGTGAACACTGAAGCTTTCTTT
.,TRBV5-1,TRBJ1-2,.,CASSMGGSGGYTF,TGCGCCAGCAGCATGGGTGGCTCAGGTGGCTACACCTTC
.,TRBV7-9,TRBJ1-4,.,CASSLGRTNEKLFF,TGTGCCAGCAGCCTGGGGAGGACTAATGAAAAACTGTTTTTT
TRBD1,TRBV5-1,TRBJ1-1,.,CASSLQGARAEAFF,TGCGCCAGCAGCTTGCAGGGGGCTAGGGCTGAAGCTTTCTTT
.,TRBV12-5,TRBJ2-7,few,CASGSRQRVSYEQYF,TGTGCTAGTGGTTCGCGCCAACGGGTCTCCTACGAGCAGTACTTC
TRBD2,TRBV6-5,TRBJ2-5,.,CASSYRAGGIETQYF,TGTGCCAGCAGTTACAGGGCGGGGGGCATAGAGACCCAGTACTTC
TRBD1,TRBV9,TRBJ2-4,once,CASSPRDRDLAQLAKNIQYF,TGTGCCAGCAGCCCCCGGGACAGGGATTTAGCGCAATTAGCCAAAAACATTCAGTACTTC
.,TRBV6-5,TRBJ2-6,.,CASRLTVSGANVLTF,TGTGCCAGCCGCCTTACAGTCTCTGGGGCCAACGTCCTGACTTTC
.,TRBV18,TRBJ1-2,.,CASSRNHRENYGYTF,TGTGCCAGCTCACGCAACCACAGGGAGAACTATGGCTACACCTTC
.,TRBV19,TRBJ2-1,.,CASRKRTGDGGGPYNEQFF,TGTGCCAGCCGGAAGAGGACAGGTGATGGAGGGGGGCCCTACAATGAGCAGTTCTTC
.,TRBV7-2,TRBJ2-1,.,CASSRGGGENEQFF,TGTGCCAGCAGCCGGGGAGGCGGGGAAAATGAGCAGTTCTTC
TRBD1,TRBV4-2,TRBJ1-2,.,CASSQDPGTVRYGYTF,TGTGCCAGCAGCCAAGACCCCGGGACAGTTCGCTATGGCTACACCTTC
TRBD1,TRBV3-1/TRBV3-2,TRBJ1-2,.,CASSPGTGGSRGYTF,TGTGCCAGCAGCCCGGGGACAGGGGGCAGTAGGGGCTACACCTTC
TRBD2,TRBV5-4,TRBJ2-3,.,CASTDPTSGSTDTQYF,TGTGCCAGCACCGACCCGACTAGCGGGAGCACAGATACGCAGTATTTT
.,TRBV3-1/TRBV3-2,TRBJ1-1,once,CASSPRGGTLNTEAFF,TGTGCCAGCAGCCCCCGGGGAGGGACTTTGAACACTGAAGCTTTCTTT
TRBD2,TRBV5-1,TRBJ2-3,few,CASSRGTSSGTDTQYF,TGCGCCAGCAGCCGGGGGACTAGCTCGGGCACAGATACGCAGTATTTT
TRBD1,TRBV7-9,TRBJ2-4,.,CASSLGGWDRGKNIQYF,TGTGCCAGCAGCTTAGGGGGTTGGGACAGGGGCAAAAACATTCAGTACTTC
TRBD2,TRBV7-7,TRBJ2-7,.,CASKTSGYYEQYF,TGTGCCAGCAAGACTAGCGGGTACTACGAGCAGTACTTC
.,TRBV5-8,TRBJ1-1,.,CASSLTVVTEAFF,TGTGCCAGCAGCTTGACGGTGGTTACTGAAGCTTTCTTT
TRBD1,TRBV12-3/TRBV12-4,TRBJ1-2,.,CASSFGQGLSYTF,TGTGCCAGCAGTTTCGGACAGGGTTTGAGCTACACCTTC
.,TRBV18,TRBJ1-4,.,CASSPRRATNEKLFF,TGTGCCAGCTCACCACGGCGGGCAACTAATGAAAAACTGTTTTTT
TRBD1,TRBV5-1,TRBJ2-3,.,CASSPGQGADTQYF,TGCGCCAGCAGCCCGGGACAGGGGGCAGATACGCAGTATTTT
.,TRBV18,TRBJ2-2,.,CASSPQGDGELFF,TGTGCCAGCTCACCCCAGGGCGACGGGGAGCTGTTTTTT
TRBD2,TRBV3-1/TRBV3-2,TRBJ2-7,.,CASSQGASGNYEQYF,TGTGCCAGCAGCCAAGGGGCTAGCGGGAACTACGAGCAGTACTTC
.,TRBV18,TRBJ1-4,.,CASSPLSVLGAYEKLFF,TGTGCCAGCTCACCTCTCTCAGTCTTGGGGGCTTATGAAAAACTGTTTTTT
TRBD1,TRBV5-4,TRBJ1-1,.,CASSPGQAAYTEAFF,TGTGCCAGCAGCCCGGGACAGGCGGCGTACACTGAAGCTTTCTTT
TRBD1,TRBV10-3,TRBJ1-1,.,CAISEALSGGEAFF,TGTGCCATCAGTGAGGCCCTATCAGGGGGTGAAGCTTTCTTT
TRBD2,TRBV4-1,TRBJ2-5,.,CASSPRTSGGRGETQYF,TGCGCCAGCAGCCCGCGGACTAGCGGGGGGCGAGGGGAGACCCAGTACTTC
TRBD1,TRBV10-1,TRBJ1-1,.,CASSRQGSWGEAFF,TGCGCCAGCAGCAGACAGGGGTCCTGGGGTGAAGCTTTCTTT
TRBD2,TRBV5-1,TRBJ2-5,once,CASSLEAGGPSQETQYF,TGCGCCAGCAGCTTGGAGGCGGGAGGCCCCTCTCAAGAGACCCAGTACTTC